The 19 T cell receptor beta chains presented below share a single source sample, sequenced in a study of blood T cell repertoires in COVID-19 (TCRdb year 2020). Library preparation was by the immunoSEQ multiplex PCR assay. Here the immuneACCESS table is served through TCRdb, limited to in-frame sequences with V and J called. Missing clones are a known gap in these copies; in checked studies unresolved V genes cover under half, and the rest lacks a known reason. In all, the sample holds approximately 200,000 clones, and about 79% of those were seen once. Under 1.5% of the sample is in the top ten clones. Sequenced input: PBMCs or T cells enriched from blood (not recorded which). The receptors originated from a woman aged 40-49 years with acute COVID-19.

The table lists this clone with a count of one. V gene TRBV5-5 combines with J gene TRBJ2-2, with 9 bases identical to TRBD1. V was clipped by 3 bases and J by 3 bases; unmatched bases: 9. The CDR3 has 17 residues. Germline values: CDR1 SGHKS, CDR2 YYEKEE (reference sequence). The CDR3 spells CASSWGQGAAHTGELFF. CDR3 in DNA: TGTGCCAGCAGCTGGGGACAGGGAGCGGCTCACACCGGGGAGCTGTTTTTT. The full variable domain, completed using reference TRBV5-5 and TRBJ2-2, is DAGVTQSPTHLIKTRGQQVTLRCSPISGHKSVSWYQQVLGQGPQFIFQYYEKEERGRGNFPDRFSARQFPNYSSELNVNALLLGDSALYLCASSWGQGAAHTGELFFGEGSRLTVL.

The chain links TRBV12-3 or TRBV12-4 to TRBJ1-5, with D perhaps matching TRBD1 (5 bases). V lost 6 bases, J lost 5 bases, and 8 bases lay in between. This CDR3 region has 12 residues. The CDR3 loop is CASSGQYQPQHF. DNA for the CDR3: TGTGCCAGCAGCGGACAATATCAGCCCCAGCATTTT.

V usage is TRBV24-1 and J usage is TRBJ1-2, with D unclear. The CDR3 contains 13 residues. The germline CDR1 and CDR2 sequences are KGHDR and SFDVKD. V gave up 4 bases and J gave up 3 bases, with 8 bases separating them. This chain's CDR3 is CATSEREDYGYTF. For the CDR3, the DNA is TGTGCCACCAGTGAGAGGGAAGACTATGGCTACACCTTC.

The rearrangement uses TRBV19 and TRBJ1-5, with TRBD1 matching over 7 bases. The V and J ends lost 5 bases and 5 bases, in that order; junction bases with no gene match: 6. Germline V gives CDR1 LNHDA, CDR2 SQIVND (reference sequence). The CDR3 runs 14 residues. CDR3 sequence (DNA): TGTGCCAGTAGTGGGGCAGGGGGTTATCAGCCCCAGCATTTT. Translating gives CASSGAGGYQPQHF.

The chain has TRBV29-1 and TRBJ1-6; TRBD1 aligns across 8 bases. The V segment lost 6 bases and the J segment 10 bases; nucleotides outside the gene matches: 8. The CDR3 contains 13 residues. Germline loops: CDR1 SQVTM, CDR2 ANQGSEA. Here the CDR3 reads CSVSDREGSPLHF. DNA for the CDR3: TGCAGCGTCTCGGACAGGGAAGGATCACCCCTCCACTTT.

This clone came up once. The chain combines TRBV5-8 with TRBJ2-1; maybe TRBD1 (5 bases). The CDR3 contains 13 residues. Germline values: CDR1 SGHTS, CDR2 YDEGEE. V shed 0 bases and J shed 10 bases, with 11 bases lying between them. The CDR3 nucleotides read TGTGCCAGCAGCTTGGCGGAACCAGGGGAGCAGTTCTTC. Translation: CASSLAEPGEQFF.

The CDR3 region is CASSFLPDSTWRNTIYF. The CDR3, as DNA: TGTGCCAGCAGCTTTCTCCCAGACAGTACCTGGCGAAACACCATATATTTT. The chain has TRBV11-2 and TRBJ1-3; tentative D call: TRBD1 (5 bases). Germline V gene sequence: CDR1 SGHAT, CDR2 FQNNGV. The V end lost 3 bases, the J end lost 5 bases, and 20 bases lay between the germline ends. The CDR3 extends over 17 amino acids.

This clone has a single count. The chain is built from TRBV19 and TRBJ2-1, with 14 bases lining up with TRBD2. The CDR3 length is 15 residues. With V trimmed by 1 base and J by 8 bases, 1 base remained unmatched. Germline loops: CDR1 LNHDA, CDR2 SQIVND (reference sequence). This chain's CDR3 is CASSIGTSGRYEQFF. In DNA form, the CDR3 reads TGTGCCAGTAGTATAGGGACTAGCGGGAGGTATGAGCAGTTCTTC.

The chain recombines TRBV7-2 with TRBJ2-1; 9 nucleotides align to TRBD2. V trimming: 10 bases; J trimming: 4 bases; junction bases outside the gene matches: 8. The CDR3 extends over 14 amino acids. Germline assignment: CDR1 SGHTA and CDR2 FQGNSA. The CDR3 region is CATSNSGGYNEQFF. The CDR3 DNA reads as TGTGCCACGTCGAATAGCGGGGGATACAATGAGCAGTTCTTC.

The V gene is TRBV4-3, the J gene TRBJ2-3; 11 positions agree with TRBD2. J lost 5 bases, V lost 4 bases, and 5 bases had no gene match. CDR3 length: 15 residues. CDR1 and CDR2 from the germline V gene are LGHNA and YSLEER. CDR3 in amino acids: CASSLTGTSGDTQYF. CDR3 bases: TGCGCCAGCAGCCTAACAGGGACTAGCGGAGATACGCAGTATTTT.

The CDR3 protein is CASSQTGFGYTF. DNA for the CDR3: TGTGCCAGCAGCCAGACAGGGTTTGGCTACACCTTC. The rearrangement joins TRBV16 to TRBJ1-2; 7 nucleotides align to TRBD1. V shed 3 bases and J 7 bases; nucleotides not matched to a gene: 2. The CDR3 spans 12 residues. Germline V gives CDR1 KGHSY, CDR2 FQNENV.

This clone occurred once. The rearrangement links TRBV19 to TRBJ1-5, with 9 bases that match TRBD1. Germline trimming cut 4 bases from V and 0 bases from J; bases unmatched to any gene: 4. Germline V lookup: CDR1 LNHDA, CDR2 SQIVND (reference sequence). The CDR3 sequence is 16 residues long. DNA of the CDR3: TGTGCCAGTAGTAACAGGGGGCTGGGTAGCAATCAGCCCCAGCATTTT. This gives the protein CASSNRGLGSNQPQHF.

The chain has TRBV4-1 and TRBJ1-4; 7 nucleotides line up with TRBD1. J gave up 7 bases and V 0 bases, and 5 bases lay outside the gene matches. The CDR3 loop spans 15 amino acids. Germline CDR1 is MGHRA and CDR2 is YSYEKL. For the CDR3, the DNA is TGCGCCAGCAGCCAAGATGGGGCAGGGGGTGAAAAACTGTTTTTT. Amino acid sequence: CASSQDGAGGEKLFF.

CDR3 region: CASSLSGNYEQYF. As DNA, the CDR3 is TGTGCCAGCAGTTTGTCAGGGAACTACGAGCAGTACTTC. The J gene is TRBJ2-7, the V gene TRBV6-5; D might be TRBD1 (5 bases). The CDR3 sequence is 13 residues long. V lost 4 bases and J lost 3, with 10 bases in between. Germline-derived CDR1 and CDR2 are MNHEY and SVGAGI.

The chain carries TRBV24-1 and TRBJ2-3; D possibly corresponds to TRBD2 (5 bases). Trimming removed 1 base at V and 3 bases at J, with 10 bases between. There are 15 residues in the CDR3. The germline CDR1 and CDR2 sequences are KGHDR and SFDVKD. The CDR3 spells CATSDLSRGTDTQYF. For the CDR3, the DNA is TGTGCCACCAGTGATTTATCTCGGGGAACAGATACGCAGTATTTT.

This chain links TRBV30 with TRBJ1-1; D ambiguous. This CDR3 is built from 12 residues. CDR1 and CDR2 (germline): GTSNPN, SVGIG (reference sequence). Trimming stripped 5 bases from V and 4 bases from J, with 11 bases between. The DNA for the CDR3 is TGTGCCTGGGCCCGGGGTGGCACTGAAGCTTTCTTT. The encoded protein is CAWARGGTEAFF.

This rearrangement joins TRBV6-5 to TRBJ2-7; perhaps TRBD1 as D (5 bases). The germline V gene has CDR1 MNHEY and CDR2 SVGAGI. The ends were cut back, 8 bases at V and 5 bases at J, with 13 bases in the middle. The CDR3 sequence is 12 residues long. CDR3 DNA sequence: TGTGCCAGCCACCAGGGTTGGGACGAGCAGTACTTC. Translated: CASHQGWDEQYF.

The chain couples TRBV5-4 to TRBJ2-3; 9 positions agree with TRBD1. Per the germline V gene, CDR1 is SGHNT and CDR2 is YYREEE (reference sequence). Germline trimming cut 2 bases from V and 3 bases from J; bases unmatched to any gene: 4. The CDR3 covers 15 residues. CDR3 nucleotide sequence: TGTGCCAGCAGCTTAGGGACAGGGAGGACAGATACGCAGTATTTT. This sequence encodes CASSLGTGRTDTQYF.

The genes are TRBV6-5 and TRBJ1-6; 10 nucleotides line up with TRBD1. The germline CDR1 and CDR2 sequences are MNHEY and SVGAGI. V was pared by 7 bases and J by 9 bases, with 6 bases of the junction left unmatched. This CDR3 is built from 14 residues. The CDR3 sequence is CASTRTGGSSPLHF. The CDR3 coding sequence is TGTGCCAGCACGCGGACAGGGGGGAGTTCACCCCTCCACTTT.